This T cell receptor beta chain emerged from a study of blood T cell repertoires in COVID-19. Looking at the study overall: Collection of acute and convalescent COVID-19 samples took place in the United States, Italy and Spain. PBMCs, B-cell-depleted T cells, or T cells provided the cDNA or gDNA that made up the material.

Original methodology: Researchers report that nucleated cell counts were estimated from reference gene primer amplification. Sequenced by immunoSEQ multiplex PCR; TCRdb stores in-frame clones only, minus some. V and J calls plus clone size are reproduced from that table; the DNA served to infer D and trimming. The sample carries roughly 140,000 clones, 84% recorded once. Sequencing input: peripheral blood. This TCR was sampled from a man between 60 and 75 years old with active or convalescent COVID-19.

CDR3 nucleotide sequence: TGCGCCAGCAGCCACAGAACTAGCGCGGCCTACAATGAGCAGTTCTTC. Encoded protein: CASSHRTSAAYNEQFF. The V gene is TRBV4-1, the J gene TRBJ2-1; 7 bases match TRBD2. CDR1 is MGHRA and CDR2 is YSYEKL in the germline V gene. V was pared by 3 bases and J by 2 bases, with 7 bases of the junction left unmatched. CDR3 length equals 16 residues.